Following are 10 T cell receptor beta chains from one sample sequenced in a study of blood T cell repertoires in COVID-19. The assay was immunoSEQ multiplex PCR, and TCRdb's table has in-frame clones only and misses some. Found here are about 270,000 clones, approximately 86% of them singletons; the top ten hold around 9.1%. The sequenced sample consisted of peripheral blood. The receptors were sampled from a man aged 40-49 years who had recovered from COVID-19.

The V call is TRBV5-1, the J call TRBJ2-5; 9 positions match TRBD1. J gave up 1 base and V 3 bases, and 13 bases lay outside the gene matches. CDR1 and CDR2 from the germline V gene are SGHRS and YFSETQ. This CDR3 contains 18 residues. The DNA of the CDR3 is TGCGCCAGCAGCTCACCGGACAGGGGCAAGGTTGGCCAAGAGACCCAGTACTTC. This codes for CASSSPDRGKVGQETQYF.

The chain joins TRBV30 to TRBJ2-1, with D hard to call. Trimming pared 6 bases from V and 7 bases from J, leaving 16 bases between. This CDR3 region has 13 residues. CDR1 is GTSNPN, CDR2 SVGIG, per germline (reference sequence). The CDR3 DNA follows: TGTGCCTGCCGGCCGGGTGCTTGGAATGAGCAGTTCTTC. As protein: CACRPGAWNEQFF.

The V call is TRBV30, the J call TRBJ1-2; no definite D call. Per the germline V gene, CDR1 is GTSNPN and CDR2 is SVGIG (reference sequence). Trimming removed 5 bases at V and 4 bases at J, with 11 bases between. This CDR3 is built from 12 residues. CDR3: CAWVTGSYGYTF. The CDR3 bases are TGTGCCTGGGTTACGGGTTCCTATGGCTACACCTTC.

The chain uses TRBV5-4 and TRBJ2-3; the D gene is possibly TRBD1 (5 bases). The V end was cut by 0 bases, the J end by 2 bases, with 10 bases between. This CDR3 is 15 amino acids long. Germline CDR1 and CDR2: SGHNT and YYREEE (reference sequence). CDR3 loop: CASSLEGVHTDTQYF. CDR3 DNA sequence: TGTGCCAGCAGCTTGGAAGGGGTCCACACAGATACGCAGTATTTT.

The rearrangement uses TRBV12-5 and TRBJ1-5; D remains unclear. V was cut by 5 bases and J by 5 bases, with 10 bases left in between. The CDR3 has 13 amino acids. Germline V gene data show CDR1 as LGHNT and CDR2 as FRNRAP. CDR3 nucleotides: TGTGCTAGTGGTGCCATGGGAGATCAGCCCCAGCATTTT. Protein sequence: CASGAMGDQPQHF. Combining the CDR3 with reference TRBV12-5 and TRBJ1-5 gives the whole variable domain DARVTQTPRHKVTEMGQEVTMRCQPILGHNTVFWYRQTMMQGLELLAYFRNRAPLDDSGMPKDRFSAEMPDATLATLKIQPSEPRDSAVYFCASGAMGDQPQHFGDGTRLSIL.

The V call is TRBV9, the J call TRBJ1-1, with 9 nucleotides matching TRBD1. The CDR3 is 14 amino acids. CDR1 is SGDLS, CDR2 YYNGEE, per germline. Unmatched junction bases numbered 5, after V lost 3 bases and J lost 5 bases. Here the CDR3 reads CASSEGTGRTEAFF. The CDR3 DNA is TGTGCCAGCAGCGAAGGGACAGGGCGGACTGAAGCTTTCTTT.

This clone came up once. The chain links TRBV5-1 to TRBJ2-2, with a weak D call TRBD1 (5 bases). Trimming removed 0 bases at V and 5 bases at J, with 17 bases between. This CDR3 comprises 17 residues. CDR1 is SGHRS and CDR2 is YFSETQ in the germline V gene. CDR3 nucleotides: TGCGCCAGCAGCTTGGGAGTTAGGGGCAGGGCGACCGGGGAGCTGTTTTTT. It yields the protein CASSLGVRGRATGELFF. Together with reference TRBV5-1 and TRBJ2-2, the CDR3 gives the full variable domain: KAGVTQTPRYLIKTRGQQVTLSCSPISGHRSVSWYQQTPGQGLQFLFEYFSETQRNKGNFPGRFSGRQFSNSRSEMNVSTLELGDSALYLCASSLGVRGRATGELFFGEGSRLTVL.

V is TRBV2 and J is TRBJ2-2; 13 bases match TRBD2. V lost 6 bases to trimming and J lost 7 bases; unmatched junction nucleotides: 14. Germline V gene sequence: CDR1 SNHLY, CDR2 FYNNEI. The CDR3 has 18 residues. The CDR3 nucleotides read TGTGCCAGCAGCGCAGACAGGGGACTAGCGGGATTGAGCGGGGAGCTGTTTTTT. This codes for CASSADRGLAGLSGELFF.

V is TRBV2 and J is TRBJ2-3; D may be TRBD2 (6 bases). The CDR3 runs to 14 residues. Trimming left V 8 bases short and J 3 bases short, with 15 bases between. CDR1 and CDR2 from the germline V gene are SNHLY and FYNNEI. The CDR3 DNA is TGTGCCAGCTCGGAGGGCCGCCGAACAGATACGCAGTATTTT. Its translation is CASSEGRRTDTQYF. The full variable domain, with the rest looked up from reference TRBV2 and TRBJ2-3, is EPEVTQTPSHQVTQMGQEVILRCVPISNHLYFYWYRQILGQKVEFLVSFYNNEISEKSEIFDDQFSVERPDGSNFTLKIRSTKLEDSAMYFCASSEGRRTDTQYFGPGTRLTVL.

This chain links TRBV6-6 with TRBJ2-3; no firm D call. The CDR3 sequence is 15 residues long. Trimming removed 6 bases from V and 4 bases from J, with 17 bases in between. Germline V gene lookup returns CDR1 MNHNY and CDR2 SVGAGI (reference sequence). CDR3 DNA: TGTGCCAGCAGGGTGGGCACGCAGGTGGCAGATACGCAGTATTTT. This encodes CASRVGTQVADTQYF.